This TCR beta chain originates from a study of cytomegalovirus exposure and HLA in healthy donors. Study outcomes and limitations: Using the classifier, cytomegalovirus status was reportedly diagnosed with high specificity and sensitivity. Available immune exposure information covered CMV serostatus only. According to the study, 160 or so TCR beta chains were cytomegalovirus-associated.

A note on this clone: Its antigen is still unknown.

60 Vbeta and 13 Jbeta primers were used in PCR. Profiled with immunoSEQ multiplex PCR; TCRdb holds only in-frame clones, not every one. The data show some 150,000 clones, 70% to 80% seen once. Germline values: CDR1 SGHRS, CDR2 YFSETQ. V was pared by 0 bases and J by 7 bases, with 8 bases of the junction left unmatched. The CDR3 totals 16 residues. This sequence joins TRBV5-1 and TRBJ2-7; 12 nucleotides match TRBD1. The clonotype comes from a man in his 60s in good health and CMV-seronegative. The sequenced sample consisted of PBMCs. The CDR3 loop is CASSLVSGTGGREQYF. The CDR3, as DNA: TGCGCCAGCAGCTTGGTTTCCGGGACAGGGGGCCGGGAGCAGTACTTC.